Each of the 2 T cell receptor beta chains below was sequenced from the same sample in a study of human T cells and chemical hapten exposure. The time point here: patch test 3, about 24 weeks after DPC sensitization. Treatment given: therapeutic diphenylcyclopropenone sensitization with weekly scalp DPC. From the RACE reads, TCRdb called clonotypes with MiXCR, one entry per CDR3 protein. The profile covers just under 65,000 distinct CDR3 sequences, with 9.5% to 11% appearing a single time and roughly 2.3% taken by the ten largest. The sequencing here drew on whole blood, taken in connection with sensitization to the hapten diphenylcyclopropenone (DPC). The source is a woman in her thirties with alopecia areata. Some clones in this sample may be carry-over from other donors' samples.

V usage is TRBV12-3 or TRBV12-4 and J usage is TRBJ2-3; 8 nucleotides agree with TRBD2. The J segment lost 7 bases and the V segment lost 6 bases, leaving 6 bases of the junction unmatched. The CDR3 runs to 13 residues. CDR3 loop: CASRATSAHTQYF. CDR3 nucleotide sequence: TGTGCCAGCAGAGCGACTAGCGCACATACGCAGTATTTT.

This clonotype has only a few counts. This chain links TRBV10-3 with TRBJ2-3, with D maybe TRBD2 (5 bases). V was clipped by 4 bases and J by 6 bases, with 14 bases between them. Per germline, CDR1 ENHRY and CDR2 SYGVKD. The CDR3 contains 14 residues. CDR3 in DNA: TGTGCCATCAGTGTTGAGGCCCCGGGGGATACGCAGTATTTT. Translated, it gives CAISVEAPGDTQYF.